This entry lists 29 T cell receptor beta chains sequenced from one sample in a study of identical twins. TCRdb used MiXCR to reprocess the 5' RACE reads, holding one entry per CDR3 protein. The sample has about 430,000 distinct CDR3 sequences; around 18% are singletons. The specimen sequenced was naive T cells sorted from blood. The source is a man in his forties or fifties in good health.

This chain uses TRBV20-1 with TRBJ2-7; D may correspond to TRBD1 or TRBD2 (5 bases each). Germline V gene data show CDR1 as DFQATT and CDR2 as SNEGSKA (reference sequence). Between the trimmed V and J ends, which lost 6 bases and 0 bases, there was a span of 12 bases. The CDR3 contains 13 residues. For the CDR3, the DNA is TGCAGTGCCGGCCGGGACGGCTCCTACGAGCAGTACTTC. Translating gives CSAGRDGSYEQYF.

The V call is TRBV12-3 or TRBV12-4, the J call TRBJ2-1; 11 nucleotides align to TRBD2. The junction had 4 bases not matched to a gene; V was cut back by 6 bases and J by 3 bases. This CDR3 is 15 amino acids long. The DNA for the CDR3 is TGTGCCAGCAGACTTAGCGGGAGGGGCTACAATGAGCAGTTCTTC. Translation gives CASRLSGRGYNEQFF.

This clonotype was recorded a few times. V is TRBV12-3 or TRBV12-4 and J is TRBJ2-5; 14 nucleotides align to TRBD2. V shed 5 bases and J 1 base; nucleotides not matched to a gene: 3. The CDR3 is made up of 16 amino acids. The CDR3 reads CASSGLAGGFQETQYF. The CDR3 DNA sequence: TGTGCCAGCAGTGGACTAGCGGGAGGATTCCAAGAGACCCAGTACTTC.

The rearrangement links TRBV2 to TRBJ2-1, with D tentatively TRBD2 (6 bases). CDR3 length equals 15 residues. V was clipped by 5 bases and J by 7 bases, with 18 bases between them. Germline V gene lookup returns CDR1 SNHLY and CDR2 FYNNEI. The CDR3 is CASSTRFGRSNEQFF. CDR3 nucleotides: TGTGCCAGCAGTACTCGCTTCGGGAGATCAAATGAGCAGTTCTTC. Combining the CDR3 with reference TRBV2 and TRBJ2-1 gives the whole variable domain EPEVTQTPSHQVTQMGQEVILRCVPISNHLYFYWYRQILGQKVEFLVSFYNNEISEKSEIFDDQFSVERPDGSNFTLKIRSTKLEDSAMYFCASSTRFGRSNEQFFGPGTRLTVL.

This chain connects TRBV7-2 to TRBJ2-3; 10 positions match TRBD2. Germline CDR1 reads SGHTA; CDR2 reads FQGNSA. The CDR3 totals 19 residues. The trim removed 0 bases at V and 0 bases at J, leaving 9 bases unmatched. DNA for the CDR3: TGTGCCAGCAGCTTAGCGTTCTCCGTTAGCGGGAGGAGCACAGATACGCAGTATTTT. Translating gives CASSLAFSVSGRSTDTQYF.

This clonotype was observed a few times. CDR3 amino acids: CASSLRASGGDEQFF. The CDR3 bases are TGTGCCAGCAGTTTAAGGGCTAGCGGGGGGGATGAGCAGTTCTTC. The chain has TRBV12-3 or TRBV12-4 and TRBJ2-1; 12 positions match TRBD2. V lost 2 bases, J lost 8 bases, and 4 bases stayed unmatched. The length of the CDR3 is 15 residues.

A word on this clonotype: This could be a read error, since a much larger clone is one nucleotide away. The CDR3 DNA reads TGTGCCAGCAGCTTAACGGCAGTTTACAATGAGCAGTTCTTC. Its protein is CASSLTAVYNEQFF. The rearrangement links TRBV7-2 to TRBJ2-1; no firm D call. Trimming took off 2 bases at V and 4 bases at J, with 9 bases between the two ends. CDR1 and CDR2 from the germline V gene are SGHTA and FQGNSA. The CDR3 has 14 amino acids.

The chain combines TRBV7-2 with TRBJ2-5; D remains ambiguous. This CDR3 spans 13 amino acids. Germline V lookup: CDR1 SGHTA, CDR2 FQGNSA. V was pared by 0 bases and J by 4 bases, with 6 bases between. The DNA for the CDR3 is TGTGCCAGCAGCTTAGCCCCTCCAGAGACCCAGTACTTC. It specifies CASSLAPPETQYF.

V is TRBV30 and J is TRBJ2-1; weak D call: TRBD2 (7 bases). V lost 3 bases, J lost 3 bases, and 12 bases lay in between. This CDR3 is built from 14 residues. Germline loops: CDR1 GTSNPN, CDR2 SVGIG (reference sequence). As DNA, the CDR3 is TGTGCCTGGAGGGGGGGGCAGGGCTACAATGAGCAGTTCTTC. Amino acids: CAWRGGQGYNEQFF.

V and J are TRBV9 and TRBJ1-6; a possible D gene is TRBD1 (6 bases). This CDR3 contains 13 residues. CDR1 is SGDLS, CDR2 YYNGEE, per germline. The V end lost 4 bases, the J end lost 8 bases, and 10 bases lay between the germline ends. The CDR3 DNA reads TGTGCCAGCAGCTCGTGGACAGATTCACCCCTCCACTTT. This encodes CASSSWTDSPLHF.

This clonotype was found many times. V and J are TRBV29-1 and TRBJ1-1; D unresolved. This CDR3 comprises 11 residues. Germline assignment: CDR1 SQVTM and CDR2 ANQGSEA. V lost 6 bases, J lost 5 bases, and 10 bases lay in between. CDR3 sequence: CSVSLWTEAFF. Written as DNA, the CDR3 is TGCAGCGTCTCCCTCTGGACTGAAGCTTTCTTT.

This clonotype was counted ten times or more. The chain is built from TRBV6-5 and TRBJ2-2; the D is unclear. Trimming removed 2 bases from V and 2 bases from J, with 12 bases in between. The CDR3 is 16 amino acids. Germline assignment: CDR1 MNHEY and CDR2 SVGAGI. The CDR3 coding sequence is TGTGCCAGCAGTTACGGGGTCCGGAGTAACACCGGGGAGCTGTTTTTT. This gives the protein CASSYGVRSNTGELFF.

V gene TRBV10-3 combines with J gene TRBJ1-2; the match to TRBD1 covers 7 bases. Per the germline V gene, CDR1 is ENHRY and CDR2 is SYGVKD. J gave up 8 bases and V 4 bases, and 7 bases lay outside the gene matches. This CDR3 has 13 residues. CDR3 in DNA: TGTGCCATCAGTGGGGGGACAGCTCGCGGCTACACCTTC. It specifies CAISGGTARGYTF.

The chain carries TRBV7-2 and TRBJ2-1, with a weak D call TRBD2 (6 bases). Trimming pared 5 bases from V and 3 bases from J, leaving 11 bases between. CDR1 and CDR2 from the germline V gene are SGHTA and FQGNSA. This CDR3 spans 14 amino acids. The CDR3 DNA follows: TGTGCCAGCAGCGACCGGGACTTCTACAATGAGCAGTTCTTC. The encoded protein is CASSDRDFYNEQFF.

This CDR3 reads CASSSGQFRTFF. DNA for the CDR3: TGTGCCAGCAGTTCCGGACAGTTTCGAACGTTCTTC. The chain employs TRBV6-1 and TRBJ2-1, with D possibly TRBD1 on 6 matching bases. The CDR3 length is 12 residues. Trimming took off 5 bases at V and 15 bases at J, with 17 bases between the two ends. CDR1 and CDR2 from the germline V gene are MNHNS and SASEGT.

The chain uses TRBV9 and TRBJ2-1; 8 bases map to TRBD2. The CDR3 contains 15 residues. V lost 0 bases and J lost 8; bases outside the gene matches: 7. Germline V gene sequence: CDR1 SGDLS, CDR2 YYNGEE. In DNA, the CDR3 is TGTGCCAGCAGCGTAGGAGCGGGGGCGGGGGATGAGCAGTTCTTC. Translated, it gives CASSVGAGAGDEQFF.

This chain connects TRBV3-1 to TRBJ1-2, with D maybe TRBD1 (6 bases). V shed 3 bases and J shed 6 bases, with 11 bases lying between them. From germline, CDR1 is LGHDT and CDR2 YNNKEL (reference sequence). The CDR3 sequence is 13 residues long. The CDR3 DNA is TGTGCCAGCAGCCATCTAGAGGGGGATGGCTACACCTTC. Translating gives CASSHLEGDGYTF.

This clonotype has more than one count but fewer than ten. This chain links TRBV29-1 with TRBJ2-7, with D possibly TRBD2 on 6 matching bases. Germline CDR1 SQVTM, CDR2 ANQGSEA. The CDR3 spans 12 residues. V dropped 5 bases and J dropped 1 base, with 9 bases sitting between them. DNA of the CDR3: TGCAGCGTTAGGGACTTATCCTACGAGCAGTACTTC. Residues: CSVRDLSYEQYF.

Only a few counts were recorded for this clonotype. The chain links TRBV29-1 to TRBJ2-3, with TRBD2 matching over 13 bases. Germline V gene data show CDR1 as SQVTM and CDR2 as ANQGSEA. The CDR3 runs to 16 residues. J lost 2 bases, V lost 7 bases, and 9 bases had no gene match. The CDR3 region is CSGTSGRAGHTDTQYF. The CDR3 bases are TGCAGCGGAACTAGCGGGAGGGCCGGCCACACAGATACGCAGTATTTT.

The rearrangement joins TRBV4-2 to TRBJ1-1; D is ambiguous. CDR3 length: 13 amino acids. CDR1 LGHNA and CDR2 YNFKEQ come from the germline V gene. V lost 2 bases, J lost 4 bases, and 8 bases lay in between. The CDR3 DNA is TGTGCCAGCAGCCAACAGGTCGGCACTGAAGCTTTCTTT. This codes for CASSQQVGTEAFF.

This clonotype has more than one count but fewer than ten. V and J are TRBV9 and TRBJ2-1; 13 bases agree with TRBD2. The CDR3 has 17 amino acids. Looked up from germline, CDR1 is SGDLS and CDR2 is YYNGEE. The V gene end was trimmed by 4 bases and the J gene end by 0 bases; junction bases not matched to a gene: 4. The CDR3 DNA reads TGTGCCAGCAGCCCGTGGACTAGCGGGGGCTCCTACAATGAGCAGTTCTTC. Protein sequence: CASSPWTSGGSYNEQFF.

This clonotype was found a few times. The gene calls are TRBV28 and TRBJ1-1, with 9 bases matching TRBD1. V gave up 5 bases and J gave up 6 bases; unmatched junction bases: 4. Germline V CDR1 and CDR2: MDHEN, SYDVKM. CDR3 size: 13 residues. The CDR3 DNA reads as TGTGCCAGCAGTGTGGGACAGGGCCCTGAAGCTTTCTTT. Translated, it gives CASSVGQGPEAFF.

This clonotype was found a few times. The DNA for the CDR3 is TGTGCCAGCAGCGCGGGGATCTCTAACTATGGCTACACCTTC. Translating it yields CASSAGISNYGYTF. The J gene is TRBJ1-2, the V gene TRBV7-9; D not certain. The germline V gene encodes CDR1 SEHNR and CDR2 FQNEAQ (reference sequence). Between the trimmed V and J ends, which lost 5 bases and 0 bases, there was a span of 10 bases. This CDR3 contains 14 residues.

The rearrangement joins TRBV30 to TRBJ2-5; D could derive from TRBD1 or TRBD2 (5 bases each). The germline CDR1 and CDR2 sequences are GTSNPN and SVGIG (reference sequence). V lost 0 bases and J 4 bases, leaving 18 bases between the germline ends. The CDR3 extends over 16 amino acids. The CDR3 DNA reads as TGTGCCTGGAGTGTACGAGAGTTGGGACGGGGAGAGACCCAGTACTTC. This encodes CAWSVRELGRGETQYF.

The chain joins TRBV10-3 to TRBJ1-1; D perhaps matches TRBD1 (5 bases). V was pared by 4 bases and J by 8 bases, with 11 bases between. CDR3 size: 12 residues. CDR1 and CDR2 from the germline V gene are ENHRY and SYGVKD. The CDR3 protein is CAISATGAEAFF. Written as DNA, the CDR3 is TGTGCCATCAGTGCTACAGGCGCCGAAGCTTTCTTT.

The chain couples TRBV19 to TRBJ1-2; TRBD1 is a possible D gene (6 bases). The germline V gene encodes CDR1 LNHDA and CDR2 SQIVND (reference sequence). The CDR3 is made up of 13 amino acids. V lost 7 bases and J 3 bases, leaving 12 bases between the germline ends. CDR3 coding DNA: TGTGCCAGTACTATCGACAGGTACTATGGCTACACCTTC. This translates into CASTIDRYYGYTF.

This clonotype has ten or more counts. The chain uses TRBV6-2 or TRBV6-3 and TRBJ1-5; maybe TRBD1 (6 bases). V lost 8 bases to trimming and J lost 3 bases, with 14 bases between them. The CDR3 runs 14 residues. Germline CDR1 and CDR2: MNHEY and SVGEGT. The DNA for the CDR3 is TGTGCCAGCCGGCCCCGGGGGCCCAATCAGCCCCAGCATTTT. This translates into CASRPRGPNQPQHF.

The rearrangement uses TRBV3-1 and TRBJ2-2, with D unclear. Germline V gene lookup returns CDR1 LGHDT and CDR2 YNNKEL (reference sequence). Trimming left V 4 bases short and J 9 bases short, with 12 bases between. This CDR3 has 13 amino acids. The CDR3 spells CASSLGWARELFF. CDR3 nucleotide sequence: TGTGCCAGCAGCCTGGGTTGGGCGCGGGAGCTGTTTTTT.

This clonotype was detected ten times or more. The J gene is TRBJ2-1, the V gene TRBV12-3 or TRBV12-4; TRBD2 agrees at 10 bases. The length of the CDR3 is 15 residues. V shed 4 bases, J shed 2 bases, and the junction held 2 bases outside the gene matches. The CDR3 nucleotides read TGTGCCAGCAGTTCTAGCGGGAGAGCCTACAATGAGCAGTTCTTC. Protein sequence: CASSSSGRAYNEQFF.